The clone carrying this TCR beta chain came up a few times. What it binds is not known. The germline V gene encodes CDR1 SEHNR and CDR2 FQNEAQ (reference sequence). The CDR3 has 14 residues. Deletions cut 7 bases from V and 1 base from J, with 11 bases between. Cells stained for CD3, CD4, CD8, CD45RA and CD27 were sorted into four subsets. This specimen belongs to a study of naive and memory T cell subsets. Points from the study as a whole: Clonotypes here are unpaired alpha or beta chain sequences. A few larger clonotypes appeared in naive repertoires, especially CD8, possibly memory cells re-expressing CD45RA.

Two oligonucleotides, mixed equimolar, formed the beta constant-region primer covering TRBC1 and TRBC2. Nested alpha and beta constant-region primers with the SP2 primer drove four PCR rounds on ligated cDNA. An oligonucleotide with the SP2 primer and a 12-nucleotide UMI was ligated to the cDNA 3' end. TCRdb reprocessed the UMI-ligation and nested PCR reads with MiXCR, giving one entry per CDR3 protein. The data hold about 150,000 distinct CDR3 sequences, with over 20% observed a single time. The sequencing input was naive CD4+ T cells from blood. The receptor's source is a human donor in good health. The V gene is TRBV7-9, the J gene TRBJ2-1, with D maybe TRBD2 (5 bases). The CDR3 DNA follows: TGTGCCAGCAATGAGGGCAGGTCCTACAATGAGCAGTTCTTC. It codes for CASNEGRSYNEQFF.